This TCR beta chain was identified during a study of blood T cells in healthy people across ages (dated by TCRdb to between 2015 and 2016). Notes on the research overall: In model experiments, template switching captured roughly one uniquely barcoded TCR beta cDNA molecule for every two T cells. To avoid experimental bias, donors of different ages were randomly spread across the sequencing lanes. Four age groups were formed from the donors: young (average 16 years), middle-aged (approximately 41), aged (more than 55) and long-lived (roughly 88). To track age-related changes in TCR beta repertoire diversity, the study relied on deep sequencing normalized with unique cDNA molecular identifiers. Two additional independent replicas of 1 million unique cDNA reads from the same blood draw were analyzed for two donors (one aged 18 to 30 and one aged 80 or older).

A note on this clonotype: The target of this receptor is not known. Base quality data are lacking; no much larger clone is found one base away.

The receptor library was made with 5' RACE. TCRdb shows the sequencer as Illumina HiSeq 2500. A second about 7 to 11 cycle PCR used a sample-barcoded 5' primer and a J-beta primer mix. A template-switch 5' adaptor carrying 12 random nucleotides introduced a unique molecular identifier onto each TCR beta cDNA molecule. Each sample yielded at least 2.5 million CDR3-containing paired-end reads. The Mint cDNA synthesis kit, primed by a TRBC-specific oligonucleotide, was used to synthesize first-strand cDNA from all RNA. Following uracil-DNA glycosylase treatment, a first 18-cycle PCR with universal primers M1SS and BC2_uni_R was performed on all cDNA. From the authors' description of their analysis: Each sample was normalized by randomly selecting 1 million high-quality reads, each carrying a distinct molecular identifier. Instead of being binned into consensus sequences, reads that shared molecular identifiers were thrown out. MiTCR, run with a Q25 quality threshold and the strictest error-elimination algorithm, handled CDR3 identification, clonotype clustering and error correction. Lower-bound total TCR beta diversity was estimated with a nonparametric unseen species model using Euler transformation. TCRdb reran the public reads through fastp at Q25 and MiXCR, keeping productive beta chains. Here each entry gathers all rows of one CDR3 protein and keeps the most common genes and DNA. Here the V and J calls rest on TCRdb's processing, not on the authors' analysis. The sample records roughly 790,000 distinct CDR3 sequences, roughly 43% of which are singletons. Roughly 19% of the sample is taken by the ten largest.

Donors were 39 systemically healthy Caucasian individuals from Russia aged roughly 6 to 90 years. Ten milliliters of peripheral blood were drawn from each donor into EDTA-treated Vacutainer tubes. Ficoll-Paque density-gradient centrifugation was used to isolate PBMCs, with at least 6.5 million per sample. Total RNA, at least 6 micrograms per sample, was extracted from PBMCs with Trizol reagent. Naive CD45RAhigh/CD27high T cell percentages were measured by flow cytometry on a PBMC aliquot from every donor. Paper-wide results and their limitations: As age increased, observed TCR beta diversity per million T cells dropped in a roughly linear way, and a significant reduction was already evident by age about 40. Since profiling was done on bulk unsorted PBMCs, naive and antigen-experienced compartments could not be conclusively compared. The percentage of naive T cells measured by flow cytometry correlated strongly with observed TCR beta diversity. Donor CMV infection status was unknown, potentially confounding age-related changes in expanded clonotypes. Estimates of total diversity from one million sequenced T cells were regarded as lower bounds and underestimates. The long-lived group showed more naive CD4+ T cells, fewer expanded clones and increased TCR diversity than the aged group, suggesting age selection.

Trimmed from V: 4 bases; trimmed from J: 2 bases; junction bases lacking a gene match: 3. CDR1 and CDR2 were assigned from the germline V gene as SGHDN and FVKESK. The CDR3 spans 16 residues, from the cysteine through the phenylalanine. Of the read, only the CDR3 DNA is kept; its 48 bases are in frame from base 1. Sequences were obtained from blood. The receptor was derived from an older woman in good health. The sequence is built from TRBV14 and TRBJ2-2, and TRBD1 aligns with 11 junction nucleotides. The CDR3 loop reads CASSPWTGGNTGELFF. The DNA is TGTGCCAGCAGCCCTTGGACAGGGGGCAACACCGGGGAGCTGTTTTTT. Here the CDR3 is joined to the reference TRBV14 and TRBJ2-2 genes, and the full variable domain is: EAGVTQFPSHSVIEKGQTVTLRCDPISGHDNLYWYRRVMGKEIKFLLHFVKESKQDESGMPNNRFLAERTGGTYSTLKVQPAELEDSGVYFCASSPWTGGNTGELFFGEGSRLTVL.